This T cell receptor (beta chain) was found in a study of T-cell reconstitution after alpha-beta-depleted transplantation in children. TCRbeta library construction was performed incorporating unique molecular identifiers. Using its own MiXCR run on the PCR reads, TCRdb lists one record per CDR3 protein. This sample carries around 600,000 distinct CDR3 sequences, roughly 17% of them seen once, and the ten largest clones take approximately 1.1%. The CDR3 has 12 amino acids. Germline V lookup: CDR1 DFQATT, CDR2 SNEGSKA (reference sequence). The sample holds many counts of this clonotype. The material sequenced was PBMCs from the stem cell graft donor, taken from the stem cell graft. The TCR originated in a human donor who donated a stem cell graft to a child with acute myeloid leukemia. The genes are TRBV20-1 and TRBJ2-1, with TRBD2 matching over 11 bases. CDR3 in DNA: TGCAGGGTAGCGGGGGGGCCCAATGAGCAGTTCTTC. This translates into CRVAGGPNEQFF.